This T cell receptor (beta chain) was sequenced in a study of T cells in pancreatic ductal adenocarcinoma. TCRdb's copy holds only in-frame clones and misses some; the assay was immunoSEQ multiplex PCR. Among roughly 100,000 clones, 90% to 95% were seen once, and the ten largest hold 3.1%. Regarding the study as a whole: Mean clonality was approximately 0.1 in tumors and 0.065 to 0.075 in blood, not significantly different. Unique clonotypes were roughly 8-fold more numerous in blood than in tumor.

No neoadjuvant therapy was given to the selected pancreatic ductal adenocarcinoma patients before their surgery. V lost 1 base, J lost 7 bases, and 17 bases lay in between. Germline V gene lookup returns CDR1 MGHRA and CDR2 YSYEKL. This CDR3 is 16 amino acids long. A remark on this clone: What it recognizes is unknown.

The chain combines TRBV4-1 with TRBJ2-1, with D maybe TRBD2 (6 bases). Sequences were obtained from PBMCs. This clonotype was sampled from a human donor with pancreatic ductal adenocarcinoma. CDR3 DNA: TGCGCCAGCAGCCAAGTTGTCTCGGGAGTGGTGAATGAGCAGTTCTTC. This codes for CASSQVVSGVVNEQFF.